The TCR beta chain under discussion was sequenced for a study of regulatory T cells in long-lasting Graves disease. Time point described: persistent/refractory GD, antithyroid drugs over 5 years with positive TRAb. The authors made the TCR library using RNA they extracted from PBMCs. Combining iRepertoire HTBI primers with Arm-PCR of CDR3 regions, the authors built TCR beta libraries. Via MiXCR, TCRdb re-called the multiplex PCR reads, giving one row per CDR3 protein. The table includes about 450,000 distinct CDR3 sequences, less than 25% detected once. The V gene lost 5 bases and the J gene lost 4 bases, with 15 bases spanning the gap. The CDR3 contains 16 residues. Germline-derived CDR1 and CDR2 are SEHNR and FQNEAQ (reference sequence). This clonotype was detected ten times or more.

The sequences come from peripheral blood mononuclear cells (PBMCs), collected when the disease was refractory, from a patient treated with antithyroid drugs. The J gene is TRBJ2-6, the V gene TRBV7-9, with D unclear. This sequence was found in a female donor with Graves disease. CDR3 in amino acids: CASSGPGVSGANVLTF. The CDR3 DNA reads TGTGCCAGCAGCGGACCTGGGGTATCGGGGGCCAACGTCCTGACTTTC. Combining the CDR3 with reference TRBV7-9 and TRBJ2-6 gives the whole variable domain DTGVSQNPRHKITKRGQNVTFRCDPISEHNRLYWYRQTLGQGPEFLTYFQNEAQLEKSRLLSDRFSAERPKGSFSTLEIQRTEQGDSAMYLCASSGPGVSGANVLTFGAGSRLTVL.